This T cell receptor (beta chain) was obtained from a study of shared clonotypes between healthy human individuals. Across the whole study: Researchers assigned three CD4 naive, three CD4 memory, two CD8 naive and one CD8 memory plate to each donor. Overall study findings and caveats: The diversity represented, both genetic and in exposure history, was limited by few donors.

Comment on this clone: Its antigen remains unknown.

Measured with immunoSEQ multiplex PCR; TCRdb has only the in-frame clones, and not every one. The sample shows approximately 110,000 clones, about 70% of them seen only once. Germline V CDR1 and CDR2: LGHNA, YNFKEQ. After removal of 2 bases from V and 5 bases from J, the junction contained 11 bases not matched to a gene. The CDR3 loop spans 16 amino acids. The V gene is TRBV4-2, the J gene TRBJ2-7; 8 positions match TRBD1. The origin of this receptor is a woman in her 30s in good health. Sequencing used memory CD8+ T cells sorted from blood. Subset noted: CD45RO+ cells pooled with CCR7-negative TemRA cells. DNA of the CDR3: TGTGCCAGCAGCCAACCGGCCGGGACAGGAGGCCACGAGCAGTACTTC. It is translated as CASSQPAGTGGHEQYF.